Detailed here is one T cell receptor beta chain. The sample belongs to a study of T cell responses to AZD1222 COVID-19 vaccine. The table came from immunoSEQ multiplex PCR; TCRdb's copy has only in-frame clones and leaves some out. The sample includes 190,000 or so clones, roughly 92% seen only once; the top ten take more than 0.8%. Per germline, CDR1 LNHDA and CDR2 SQIVND (reference sequence). The ends were cut back, 7 bases at V and 4 bases at J, with 22 bases in the middle. The CDR3 consists of 16 residues. This TCR derives from an adult who received the AZD1222 COVID-19 vaccine. The J gene is TRBJ1-2, the V gene TRBV19; the D is unclear. Sequencing used peripheral blood, obtained 28 days after the second AZD1222 dose. The CDR3, as DNA: TGTGCCAGTACCCCCCGTATACAGAGACTATCCTATGGCTACACCTTC. Protein sequence: CASTPRIQRLSYGYTF.